The 30 T cell receptor beta chains in this list originate from one sample, sequenced in a study of shared clonotypes between healthy human individuals. Measured with immunoSEQ multiplex PCR; TCRdb has only the in-frame clones, and not every one. The sample has roughly 2,500,000 clones; roughly 93% are singletons. Sequencing was carried out using naive CD4+ T cells from PBMCs. Subset of the sample: CD45RA+ positively selected. The origin of the receptors is a man aged 18-30 years in good health. Some clones in this sample may be carry-over from other donors' samples.

The chain links TRBV10-2 to TRBJ2-4, with D tentatively TRBD2 (7 bases). The CDR3 totals 14 residues. Germline V gene sequence: CDR1 WSHSY, CDR2 SAAADI. V lost 5 bases, J lost 8 bases, and 16 bases lay in between. The CDR3 nucleotides are TGCGCCAGCAGTTGGGGAAGGGGGGGAGACATTCAGTACTTC. Amino acid sequence: CASSWGRGGDIQYF.

The V gene is TRBV9, the J gene TRBJ1-1; the D is unclear. The CDR3 is 14 amino acids. Germline-derived CDR1 and CDR2 are SGDLS and YYNGEE. With 1 base removed from V and 4 bases from J, the gap between germline ends came to 11 bases. CDR3 DNA sequence: TGTGCCAGCAGCGTATCTCGGTTGGGCACTGAAGCTTTCTTT. Its protein product is CASSVSRLGTEAFF.

This rearrangement joins TRBV5-1 to TRBJ2-7, with 10 bases that match TRBD1. V shed 6 bases and J 3 bases; nucleotides not matched to a gene: 9. The CDR3 runs to 15 residues. Germline CDR1 is SGHRS and CDR2 is YFSETQ. The CDR3 reads CASKTTGQGHYEQYF. The CDR3 DNA reads as TGCGCCAGCAAGACAACGGGACAGGGGCACTACGAGCAGTACTTC.

CDR3 sequence: CASSSQLAYGYTF. CDR3 bases: TGTGCCAGCAGTTCTCAGCTCGCCTATGGCTACACCTTC. The chain employs TRBV28 and TRBJ1-2; D unresolved. The V end lost 4 bases, the J end lost 4 bases, and 10 bases lay between the germline ends. This CDR3 comprises 13 residues. In germline, CDR1 is MDHEN, CDR2 SYDVKM.

As concerns this clone: Other DNA sequences in this specimen translate into the identical CDR3. This rearrangement joins TRBV7-3 to TRBJ2-1, with D tentatively TRBD2 (5 bases). In germline, CDR1 is SGHTA, CDR2 FQGTGA. The CDR3 is made up of 12 amino acids. V was clipped by 4 bases and J by 9 bases, with 10 bases between them. The CDR3 loop is CASSSTRGEQFF. CDR3 bases: TGTGCCAGCAGCTCGACACGGGGTGAGCAGTTCTTC.

For the CDR3, the DNA is TGCGCCAGCAGCGTGGGGCACACAGATACGCAGTATTTT. It specifies CASSVGHTDTQYF. The rearrangement uses TRBV5-1 and TRBJ2-3, with D possibly matching TRBD1 (5 bases). Germline CDR1 and CDR2: SGHRS and YFSETQ. This CDR3 comprises 13 residues. The V and J ends lost 4 bases and 2 bases respectively, with 8 bases between them.

The genes are TRBV11-3 and TRBJ2-3; 9 nucleotides line up with TRBD2. Germline V gives CDR1 SGHNT, CDR2 YENEEA. V was pared by 5 bases and J by 13 bases, with 10 bases of the junction left unmatched. There are 13 residues in the CDR3. The CDR3 region has the DNA TGTGCCAGCAGCCAAGAGTCCGGGACTAGCAAGTATTTT. This encodes CASSQESGTSKYF.

The chain carries TRBV7-3 and TRBJ2-3; D gene ambiguous. V lost 6 bases and J lost 2, with 12 bases in between. Germline CDR1 and CDR2: SGHTA and FQGTGA. The CDR3 is 14 amino acids. For the CDR3, the DNA is TGTGCCAGCAGTCCATCGCCGAACACAGATACGCAGTATTTT. Amino acid sequence: CASSPSPNTDTQYF.

The gene calls are TRBV11-2 and TRBJ1-1; 7 nucleotides align to TRBD1. Germline CDR1 reads SGHAT; CDR2 reads FQNNGV. V gave up 3 bases and J gave up 2 bases; unmatched junction bases: 3. The CDR3 spans 14 residues. The CDR3 coding sequence is TGTGCCAGCAGCTTCAGGGGGGGAAACACTGAAGCTTTCTTT. Translation: CASSFRGGNTEAFF.

This clone was seen just once. The J gene is TRBJ2-1, the V gene TRBV2; D may be TRBD2 (6 bases). CDR1 SNHLY and CDR2 FYNNEI come from the germline V gene. The CDR3 is made up of 14 amino acids. V shed 7 bases and J shed 2 bases, with 12 bases lying between them. CDR3 sequence: CASKWAGTYNEQFF. CDR3 sequence (DNA): TGTGCCAGCAAGTGGGCGGGAACCTACAATGAGCAGTTCTTC.

The chain recombines TRBV5-5 with TRBJ1-3; 8 bases are shared with TRBD1. Germline trimming cut 3 bases from V and 4 bases from J; bases unmatched to any gene: 6. From germline, CDR1 is SGHKS and CDR2 YYEKEE (reference sequence). The CDR3 runs to 15 residues. This CDR3 reads CASSSPQGAGNTIYF. The CDR3 DNA is TGTGCCAGCAGCTCACCCCAGGGGGCGGGAAACACCATATATTTT. Combining the CDR3 with reference TRBV5-5 and TRBJ1-3 gives the whole variable domain DAGVTQSPTHLIKTRGQQVTLRCSPISGHKSVSWYQQVLGQGPQFIFQYYEKEERGRGNFPDRFSARQFPNYSSELNVNALLLGDSALYLCASSSPQGAGNTIYFGEGSWLTVV.

V is TRBV2 and J is TRBJ2-1; 8 nucleotides align to TRBD2. The CDR3 covers 14 residues. With 5 bases clipped from V and 4 bases from J, the junction kept 4 bases outside the gene matches. Looked up from germline, CDR1 is SNHLY and CDR2 is FYNNEI. CDR3 region: CASSRREDYNEQFF. The CDR3 coding sequence is TGTGCCAGCAGTCGGCGGGAGGATTACAATGAGCAGTTCTTC.

On this clone itself: Distinct nucleotide sequences in the sample also encode this CDR3. The CDR3 here is CASSIGSPYEQYF. Here the CDR3 DNA reads TGTGCCAGTAGTATCGGCAGTCCCTACGAGCAGTACTTC. V usage is TRBV19 and J usage is TRBJ2-7; unclear D gene. V was trimmed by 3 bases and J by 2 bases, leaving 8 bases between them. CDR3 size: 13 residues. The germline gives CDR1 LNHDA, CDR2 SQIVND (reference sequence).

The chain uses TRBV5-4 and TRBJ2-5; 9 bases are a match to TRBD2. Germline assignment: CDR1 SGHNT and CDR2 YYREEE (reference sequence). This CDR3 is built from 16 residues. Trimming cost V 4 bases and J 5 bases; bases outside gene matches: 12. Here the CDR3 DNA reads TGTGCCAGCAGCACCGGACTAGCGCATTCCCAGGAGACCCAGTACTTC. This translates into CASSTGLAHSQETQYF.

Points on this clone: Other DNA sequences in the sample encode the same CDR3. The rearrangement joins TRBV18 to TRBJ2-7; D call uncertain. Germline-derived CDR1 and CDR2 are KGHSH and LQKENI. This CDR3 spans 14 amino acids. V shed 0 bases and J shed 2 bases, with 8 bases lying between them. The CDR3 spells CASSPPGRPYEQYF. The CDR3 nucleotides are TGTGCCAGCTCACCACCCGGACGGCCCTACGAGCAGTACTTC.

V gene TRBV14 combines with J gene TRBJ2-2; 9 nucleotides match TRBD2. The V gene end was trimmed by 4 bases and the J gene end by 4 bases; junction bases not matched to a gene: 13. The CDR3 covers 18 residues. The germline gives CDR1 SGHDN, CDR2 FVKESK. The CDR3 protein is CASSPWVISGGPTGELFF. The CDR3 DNA reads TGTGCCAGCAGCCCGTGGGTGATAAGCGGGGGGCCCACCGGGGAGCTGTTTTTT.

The gene calls are TRBV28 and TRBJ2-3; D could derive from TRBD1 or TRBD2 (5 bases each). The CDR3 length is 10 residues. The germline V gene encodes CDR1 MDHEN and CDR2 SYDVKM. Trimming removed 3 bases at V and 10 bases at J, with 5 bases between. The CDR3 DNA is TGTGCCAGCAGTTTGGGGGCGCAGTATTTT. It codes for CASSLGAQYF.

As concerns this clone: At the DNA level, this CDR3 is encoded by other sequences in the same sample as well. V gene TRBV5-1 combines with J gene TRBJ2-1; 7 bases fit TRBD2. The CDR3 has 16 residues. Germline values: CDR1 SGHRS, CDR2 YFSETQ. V lost 5 bases, J lost 0 bases, and 8 bases stayed unmatched. The CDR3 DNA reads as TGCGCCAGCAGTTCTTCCGCGGGAGCCTCCTACAATGAGCAGTTCTTC. Its protein is CASSSSAGASYNEQFF. The complete variable domain, with remaining parts taken from reference TRBV5-1 and TRBJ2-1, reads KAGVTQTPRYLIKTRGQQVTLSCSPISGHRSVSWYQQTPGQGLQFLFEYFSETQRNKGNFPGRFSGRQFSNSRSEMNVSTLELGDSALYLCASSSSAGASYNEQFFGPGTRLTVL.

About this clone itself: Other nucleotide sequences from this sample produce the same CDR3. V and J are TRBV28 and TRBJ2-2; 7 positions match TRBD1. Germline CDR1 reads MDHEN; CDR2 reads SYDVKM. J was trimmed by 5 bases and V by 3 bases; bases with no gene match: 0. The CDR3 runs 13 residues. The CDR3 nucleotides are TGTGCCAGCAGTTTGACAGGGACCGGGGAGCTGTTTTTT. This translates into CASSLTGTGELFF.

The chain is built from TRBV19 and TRBJ2-7; a possible D gene is TRBD2 (5 bases). The germline CDR1 and CDR2 sequences are LNHDA and SQIVND (reference sequence). V dropped 8 bases and J dropped 4 bases, with 21 bases sitting between them. This CDR3 contains 15 residues. CDR3: CASPGRRRELYEQYF. In DNA form, the CDR3 reads TGTGCCAGTCCGGGCAGGAGGAGAGAACTTTACGAGCAGTACTTC.

This clone was detected only once. The chain carries TRBV6-4 and TRBJ2-2; the match to TRBD2 covers 7 bases. V lost 2 bases to trimming and J lost 1 base; unmatched junction nucleotides: 7. Germline CDR1 and CDR2: MRHNA and SNTAGT. CDR3 length: 17 amino acids. CDR3 amino acids: CASSDQKTSRNTGELFF. CDR3 in DNA: TGTGCCAGCAGTGACCAAAAGACTAGCCGGAACACCGGGGAGCTGTTTTTT.

This chain links TRBV5-1 with TRBJ2-7, with 9 bases matching TRBD2. Germline CDR1 SGHRS, CDR2 YFSETQ. Trimming at V came to 4 bases and at J to 1 base, leaving 6 bases not matched to a gene. The CDR3 has 15 residues. Written as DNA, the CDR3 is TGCGCCAGCAGCGAAACTAGCGGGTCGTCCTACGAGCAGTACTTC. Translated, it gives CASSETSGSSYEQYF.

The genes are TRBV27 and TRBJ1-1; 9 bases line up with TRBD1. The CDR3 consists of 13 residues. Trimming removed 6 bases from V and 4 bases from J; junction bases left unmatched: 3. CDR1 MNHEY and CDR2 SMNVEV come from the germline V gene (reference sequence). The CDR3 DNA is TGTGCCAGCAGGGGGACAGGGAGCACTGAAGCTTTCTTT. It is translated as CASRGTGSTEAFF.

J is TRBJ1-2 and V is TRBV2; TRBD1 matches at 9 bases. The CDR3 totals 13 residues. With V trimmed by 6 bases and J by 8 bases, 7 bases remained unmatched. CDR1 is SNHLY, CDR2 FYNNEI, per germline. In DNA form, the CDR3 reads TGTGCCAGCAGAGCGGACAGGGGAGACGGCTACACCTTC. Its translation is CASRADRGDGYTF.

V and J are TRBV7-2 and TRBJ2-3; the match to TRBD2 covers 9 bases. This CDR3 is built from 13 residues. J lost 7 bases, V lost 5 bases, and 4 bases had no gene match. CDR1 is SGHTA, CDR2 FQGNSA, per germline. The CDR3 region has the DNA TGTGCCAGCAGCGTCGGGACTAGCTATACGCAGTATTTT. This gives the protein CASSVGTSYTQYF.

This clone was detected only once. The V gene is TRBV28, the J gene TRBJ2-7, with 14 bases that match TRBD2. J was trimmed by 3 bases and V by 3 bases; bases with no gene match: 4. Per the germline V gene, CDR1 is MDHEN and CDR2 is SYDVKM. CDR3 length: 16 residues. The CDR3 nucleotides read TGTGCCAGCAGTTTTCCGGGACTAGCGGGGGACTACGAGCAGTACTTC. Its protein product is CASSFPGLAGDYEQYF.

This clone was counted a few times. The chain is built from TRBV2 and TRBJ1-1; no firm D call. V lost 4 bases and J lost 4, with 4 bases in between. The germline CDR1 and CDR2 sequences are SNHLY and FYNNEI. The CDR3 has 11 amino acids. The CDR3 spells CASSGFTEAFF. The CDR3 bases are TGTGCCAGCAGTGGTTTCACTGAAGCTTTCTTT.

The V call is TRBV29-1, the J call TRBJ2-5; D might be TRBD2 (5 bases). V lost 4 bases, J lost 4 bases, and 10 bases lay in between. CDR1 is SQVTM and CDR2 is ANQGSEA in the germline V gene. The CDR3 length is 12 residues. The CDR3 coding sequence is TGCAGCGTTGCACGCGCGGGAGAGACCCAGTACTTC. Amino acid sequence: CSVARAGETQYF.

This rearrangement joins TRBV27 to TRBJ2-3; D possibly matches TRBD1 or TRBD2 (5 bases each). Per germline, CDR1 MNHEY and CDR2 SMNVEV (reference sequence). Trimming removed 3 bases at V and 0 bases at J, with 16 bases between. This CDR3 is 17 amino acids long. CDR3 protein: CASSFSRSWGSTDTQYF. The CDR3 DNA sequence: TGTGCCAGCAGTTTTTCGCGGAGTTGGGGGAGCACAGATACGCAGTATTTT.

The V and J genes are TRBV19 and TRBJ2-7; D unclear. The germline V and J ends were trimmed by 2 bases and 4 bases, with 9 bases remaining between them. The CDR3 covers 13 residues. Germline CDR1 and CDR2: LNHDA and SQIVND (reference sequence). The CDR3 DNA follows: TGTGCCAGTAGTATAAGAGATCCTTACGAGCAGTACTTC. Its translation: CASSIRDPYEQYF.